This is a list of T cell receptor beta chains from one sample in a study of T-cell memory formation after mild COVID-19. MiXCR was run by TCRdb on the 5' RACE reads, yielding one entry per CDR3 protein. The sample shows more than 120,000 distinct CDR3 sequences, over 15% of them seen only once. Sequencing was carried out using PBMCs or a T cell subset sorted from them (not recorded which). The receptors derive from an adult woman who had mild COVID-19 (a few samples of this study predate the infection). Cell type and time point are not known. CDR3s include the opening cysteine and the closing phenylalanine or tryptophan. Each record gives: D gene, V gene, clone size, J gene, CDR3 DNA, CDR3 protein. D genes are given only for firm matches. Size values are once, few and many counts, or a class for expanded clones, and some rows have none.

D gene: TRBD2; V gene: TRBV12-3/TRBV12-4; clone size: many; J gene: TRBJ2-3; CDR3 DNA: TGTGCCAGCAGTCGGACTAGCGGGAGCACAGATACGCAGTATTTT; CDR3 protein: CASSRTSGSTDTQYF
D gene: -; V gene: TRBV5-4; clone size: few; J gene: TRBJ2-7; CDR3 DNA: TGTGCCAGCAGCATCTCCGGGGTAACCTACGAGCAGTACTTC; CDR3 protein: CASSISGVTYEQYF
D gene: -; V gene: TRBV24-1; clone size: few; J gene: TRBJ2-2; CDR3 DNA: TGTGCCACCAGTGCCCCCTCGGGGGTGACGAACACCGGGGAGCTGTTTTTT; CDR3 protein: CATSAPSGVTNTGELFF
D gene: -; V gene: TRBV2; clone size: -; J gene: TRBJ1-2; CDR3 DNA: TGTGCCAGCAGTGGCCGAGGGGGAGACTATGGCTACACCTTC; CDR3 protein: CASSGRGGDYGYTF
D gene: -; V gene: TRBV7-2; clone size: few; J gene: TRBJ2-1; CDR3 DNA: TGTGCCAGCAGCTTAGCGTCAGGCTTCCACTCTTACAGCTCCTACAATGAGCAGTTCTTC; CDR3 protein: CASSLASGFHSYSSYNEQFF
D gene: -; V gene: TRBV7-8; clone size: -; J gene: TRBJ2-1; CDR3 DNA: TGTGCCAGCAGTCAATATCTAGCAGTACCGGTTAATGAGCAGTTCTTC; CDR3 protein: CASSQYLAVPVNEQFF
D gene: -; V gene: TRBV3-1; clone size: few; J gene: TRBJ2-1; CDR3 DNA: TGTGCCAGCAGCCCACTAGGGAACAATGAGCAGTTCTTC; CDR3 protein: CASSPLGNNEQFF
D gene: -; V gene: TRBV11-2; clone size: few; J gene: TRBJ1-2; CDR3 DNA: TGTGCCAGCAGCCCTGGGACAACTGGCTACACCTTC; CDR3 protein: CASSPGTTGYTF
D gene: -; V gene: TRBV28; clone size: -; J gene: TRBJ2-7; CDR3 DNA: TGTGCCAGCAGTGGGGGTTTGGCGGCATCCTACGAGCAGTACTTC; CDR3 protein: CASSGGLAASYEQYF
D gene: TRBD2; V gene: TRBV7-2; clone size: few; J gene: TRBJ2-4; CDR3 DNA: TGTGCCAGCAGCTTAAGGGGAGGGGCCGGATCGCTAGCCAAAAACATTCAGTACTTC; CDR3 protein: CASSLRGGAGSLAKNIQYF
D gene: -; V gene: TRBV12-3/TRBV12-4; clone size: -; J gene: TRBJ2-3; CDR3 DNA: TGTGCCAGCAGTCCGTCCCGGATCACAGATACGCAGTATTTT; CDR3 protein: CASSPSRITDTQYF
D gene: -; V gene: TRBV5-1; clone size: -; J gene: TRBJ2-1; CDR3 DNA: TGCGCCAGCAGCCCCGGGGGCCAGGTCAATGAGCAGTTCTTC; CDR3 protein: CASSPGGQVNEQFF
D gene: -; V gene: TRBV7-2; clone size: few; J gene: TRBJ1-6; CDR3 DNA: TGTGCCAGCAGCTTAGGGAGGTGGGGGTCACCCCTCCACTTT; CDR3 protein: CASSLGRWGSPLHF
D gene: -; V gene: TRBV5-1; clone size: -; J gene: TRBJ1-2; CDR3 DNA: TGCGCCAGCAGTCCCTTCGGGGACGGAGGCTACACCTTC; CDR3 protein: CASSPFGDGGYTF
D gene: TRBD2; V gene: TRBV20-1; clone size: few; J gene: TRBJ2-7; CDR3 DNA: TGCAGTGCCTCGGGGACTAGCGGGAGTAGCGAGCAGTACTTC; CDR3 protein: CSASGTSGSSEQYF
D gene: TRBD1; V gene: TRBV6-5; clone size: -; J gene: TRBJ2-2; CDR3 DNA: TGTGCCAGCAGTCCCCGGGACAGGGGCACCGGGGAGCTGTTTTTT; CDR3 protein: CASSPRDRGTGELFF
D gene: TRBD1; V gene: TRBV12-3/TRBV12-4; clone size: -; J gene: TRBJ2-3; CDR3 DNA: TGTGCCAGCAGCTCCTCGGTACAGGGGGGCACAGATACGCAGTATTTT; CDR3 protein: CASSSSVQGGTDTQYF
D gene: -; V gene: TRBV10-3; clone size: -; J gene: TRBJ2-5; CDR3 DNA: TGTGCCATCAGCGCAGTTGGGACCCAGTACTTC; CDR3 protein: CAISAVGTQYF
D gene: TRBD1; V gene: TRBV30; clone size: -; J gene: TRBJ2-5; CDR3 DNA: TGTGCCTGGAGTGTATCGGGACAGGGGAGGGAGACCCAGTACTTC; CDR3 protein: CAWSVSGQGRETQYF
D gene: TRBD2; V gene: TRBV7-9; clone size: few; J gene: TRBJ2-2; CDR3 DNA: TGTGCCAGCAGCTTGCGGGGGGACGCGAACACCGGGGAGCTGTTTTTT; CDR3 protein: CASSLRGDANTGELFF